Presented here are 6 T cell receptor beta chains from one specimen sequenced in a study of identical twins. TCRdb ran MiXCR on the 5' RACE reads and lists one entry per CDR3 protein. In the table there are under 250,000 distinct CDR3 sequences, around a tenth of which are singletons. Sequenced material: memory (CD45RO+) T cells sorted from blood. Source of these receptors: a woman aged 18-30 years in good health.

In its sample, this clonotype was seen many times. The CDR3 DNA reads TGTGCCAGCAGTTTGGAAGGTGGGAGCAATCAGCCCCAGCATTTT. It translates to CASSLEGGSNQPQHF. The chain recombines TRBV12-3 or TRBV12-4 with TRBJ1-5; no clear D gene. The CDR3 covers 15 residues. Between the trimmed V and J ends, which lost 3 bases and 1 base, there was a span of 10 bases.

This clonotype was seen more than once but under ten times. The chain is built from TRBV5-1 and TRBJ2-3, with 8 bases matching TRBD2. Germline V gene data show CDR1 as SGHRS and CDR2 as YFSETQ. Trimming took 6 bases from V and 5 from J; bases not matched to a gene: 8. The CDR3 contains 14 residues. CDR3 in DNA: TGCGCCAGCATCCCCGGGGGGGCCGAAGATACGCAGTATTTT. It yields the protein CASIPGGAEDTQYF.

Only a few counts were recorded for this clonotype. V and J are TRBV12-3 or TRBV12-4 and TRBJ2-2, with 10 bases aligning to TRBD2. This CDR3 comprises 17 residues. Trimming cost V 3 bases and J 2 bases; bases outside gene matches: 6. CDR3 residues: CASSLDSGRTNTGELFF. CDR3 DNA sequence: TGTGCCAGCAGTTTGGATAGCGGGAGGACTAACACCGGGGAGCTGTTTTTT.

This clonotype was seen only a few times. The chain recombines TRBV9 with TRBJ2-5; 7 positions match TRBD2. Looked up from germline, CDR1 is SGDLS and CDR2 is YYNGEE. The J segment lost 5 bases and the V segment lost 4 bases, leaving 14 bases of the junction unmatched. The CDR3 covers 16 residues. The CDR3 protein is CASSPRGAGRRETQYF. In nucleotides, the CDR3 is TGTGCCAGCAGCCCCCGGGGAGCGGGAAGGAGGGAGACCCAGTACTTC.

This rearrangement joins TRBV7-2 to TRBJ1-5; D is ambiguous. This CDR3 spans 13 amino acids. Deletions cut 5 bases from V and 7 bases from J, with 12 bases between. Germline V gives CDR1 SGHTA, CDR2 FQGNSA. In DNA, the CDR3 is TGTGCCAGCAGCACCGGTCTACGGCAGCCCCAGCATTTT. It is translated as CASSTGLRQPQHF.

The chain recombines TRBV14 with TRBJ2-3; 11 nucleotides line up with TRBD2. Looked up from germline, CDR1 is SGHDN and CDR2 is FVKESK. The CDR3 has 16 amino acids. The trim removed 4 bases at V and 6 bases at J, leaving 9 bases unmatched. The CDR3 sequence is CASSPLILAGADTQYF. The DNA for the CDR3 is TGTGCCAGCAGCCCCCTGATACTAGCGGGAGCGGATACGCAGTATTTT.